These 4 T cell receptor beta chains originate from one sample sequenced in a study of T-cell memory formation after mild COVID-19. Via MiXCR, TCRdb re-called the 5' RACE reads, giving one row per CDR3 protein. The sample consists of some 300,000 distinct CDR3 sequences, 20% of them appearing once. The source material was PBMCs or a T cell subset sorted from them (not recorded which). Receptors originate from a man aged 18 to 29 who had mild COVID-19 (a few samples of this study predate the infection). Cell type and time point are not known.

This CDR3 is CAWTVGGSGNTEAFF. The CDR3 bases are TGTGCCTGGACCGTGGGGGGGAGCGGTAACACTGAAGCTTTCTTT. The chain employs TRBV30 and TRBJ1-1; TRBD1 is a possible D gene (5 bases). There are 15 residues in the CDR3. V shed 4 bases and J shed 2 bases, with 17 bases lying between them. Germline V gene lookup returns CDR1 GTSNPN and CDR2 SVGIG (reference sequence).

The chain joins TRBV7-9 to TRBJ2-3; D not certain. CDR1 and CDR2 from the germline V gene are SEHNR and FQNEAQ (reference sequence). CDR3 length: 12 residues. Trimming removed 5 bases at V and 4 bases at J, with 7 bases between. CDR3 sequence reads: CASSQSADTQYF. The CDR3 region has the DNA TGTGCCAGCAGCCAAAGCGCAGATACGCAGTATTTT.

This clonotype has a handful of counts. The rearrangement joins TRBV30 to TRBJ2-7, with 7 nucleotides matching TRBD2. Trimming took 3 bases from V and 6 from J; bases not matched to a gene: 5. Germline CDR1 reads GTSNPN; CDR2 reads SVGIG (reference sequence). CDR3 size: 12 residues. CDR3 residues: CAWSSGGPEQYF. In DNA, the CDR3 is TGTGCCTGGAGCTCGGGGGGTCCCGAGCAGTACTTC.

This clonotype came up a few times. This chain connects TRBV7-9 to TRBJ1-1; 8 nucleotides line up with TRBD1. The CDR3 runs 16 residues. V was pared by 1 base and J by 2 bases, with 6 bases of the junction left unmatched. Looked up from germline, CDR1 is SEHNR and CDR2 is FQNEAQ (reference sequence). The CDR3: CASSLVGGQGNTEAFF. The CDR3 nucleotides are TGTGCCAGCAGCTTAGTAGGCGGACAGGGTAACACTGAAGCTTTCTTT.